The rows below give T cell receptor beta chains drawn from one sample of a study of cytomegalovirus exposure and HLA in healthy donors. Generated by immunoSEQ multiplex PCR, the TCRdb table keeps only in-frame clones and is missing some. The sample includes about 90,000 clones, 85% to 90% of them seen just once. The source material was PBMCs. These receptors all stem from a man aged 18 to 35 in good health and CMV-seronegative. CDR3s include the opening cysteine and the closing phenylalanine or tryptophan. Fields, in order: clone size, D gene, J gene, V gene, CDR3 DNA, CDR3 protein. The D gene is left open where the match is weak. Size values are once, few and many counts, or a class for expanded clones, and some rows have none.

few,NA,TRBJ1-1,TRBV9,TGTGCCAGCAGCGTAGGCCCGAGGGTCCCTGAAGCTTTCTTT,CASSVGPRVPEAFF
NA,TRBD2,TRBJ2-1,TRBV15,TGTGCCACCAGCAGAGGGGGTAAGGCTAGCGGATACAATGAGCAGTTCTTC,CATSRGGKASGYNEQFF
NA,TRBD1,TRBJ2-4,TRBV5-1,TGCGCCAGCAGCACCGACAGGGTTTTAAACATTCAGTACTTC,CASSTDRVLNIQYF
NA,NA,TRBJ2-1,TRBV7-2,TGTGCCAGCCAAAACACAGGGCCCCGATCATACAATGAGCAGTTCTTC,CASQNTGPRSYNEQFF
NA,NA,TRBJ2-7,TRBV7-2,TGTGCCAGCAGCTTAGATCAGGGGTCACCGTCTAAGCAGTACTTC,CASSLDQGSPSKQYF
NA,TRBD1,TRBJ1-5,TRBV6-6,TGTGCCAGCAGTGGGGGACAGGGGGCGGGTCAGCCCCAGCATTTT,CASSGGQGAGQPQHF
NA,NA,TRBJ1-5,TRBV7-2,TGTGCCAGCAGCTTAGATTCATTCGGACAGATAGTTTTT,CASSLDSFGQIVF
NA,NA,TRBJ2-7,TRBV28,TGTGCCAGCTGGGGGCGGAAGGACTCCTACGAGCAGTACTTC,CASWGRKDSYEQYF
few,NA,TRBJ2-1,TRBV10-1,TGCGCCAGCAGTGAAAGTATGAGGGGGGGGTTTAGACGAGGTGAGCAGTTCTTC,CASSESMRGGFRRGEQFF
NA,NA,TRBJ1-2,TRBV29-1,TGCAGCGTGGCGGACACCAGAGTCAACTATGGCTACACCTTC,CSVADTRVNYGYTF
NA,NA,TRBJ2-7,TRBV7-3,TGTGCCAGCAGCTTAGGGGGCAGGTACTACGAGCAGTACTTC,CASSLGGRYYEQYF
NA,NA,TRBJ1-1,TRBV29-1,TGCAGCGTTGACAGTGGGGGGTCGGGGACTGAAGCTTTCTTT,CSVDSGGSGTEAFF
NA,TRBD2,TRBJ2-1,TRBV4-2,TGTGCCAGCAGACCAGCGGGAGGGCCCCATGAGCAGTTCTTC,CASRPAGGPHEQFF
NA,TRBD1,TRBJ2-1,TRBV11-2,TGTGCCAGCAGTCCAGGGGGCCTGGGGTATGAGCAGTTCTTC,CASSPGGLGYEQFF
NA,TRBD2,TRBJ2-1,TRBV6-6,TGTGCCAGCGGGGTAGCGGGGGGCAACTACAATGAGCAGTTCTTC,CASGVAGGNYNEQFF
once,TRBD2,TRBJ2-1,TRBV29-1,TGCAGCGTTGCCCCCCGGGGGGTCTACAATGAGCAGTTCTTC,CSVAPRGVYNEQFF